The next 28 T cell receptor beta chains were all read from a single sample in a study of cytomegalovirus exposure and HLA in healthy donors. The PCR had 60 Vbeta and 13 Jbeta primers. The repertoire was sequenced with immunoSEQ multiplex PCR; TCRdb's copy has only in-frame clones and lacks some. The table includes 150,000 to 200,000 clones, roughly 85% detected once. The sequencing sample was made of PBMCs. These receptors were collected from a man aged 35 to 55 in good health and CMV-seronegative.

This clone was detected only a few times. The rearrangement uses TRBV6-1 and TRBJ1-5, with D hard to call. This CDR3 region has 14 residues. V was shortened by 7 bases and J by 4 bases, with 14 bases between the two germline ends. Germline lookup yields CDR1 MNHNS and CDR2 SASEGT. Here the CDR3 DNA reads TGTGCCAGCACCTACGAGAGCCTAAATCAGCCCCAGCATTTT. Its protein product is CASTYESLNQPQHF.

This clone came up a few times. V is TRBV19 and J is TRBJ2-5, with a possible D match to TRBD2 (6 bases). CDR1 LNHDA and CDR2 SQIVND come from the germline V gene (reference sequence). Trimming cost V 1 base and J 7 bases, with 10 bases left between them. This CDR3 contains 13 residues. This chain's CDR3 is CASSIVEGRTQYF. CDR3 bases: TGTGCCAGTAGTATAGTGGAGGGACGGACCCAGTACTTC.

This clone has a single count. The CDR3 DNA follows: TGTGCCAGCAGCGTTAGACCGGGACAGAGCATGAACACTGAAGCTTTCTTT. Amino acids: CASSVRPGQSMNTEAFF. This sequence joins TRBV5-8 and TRBJ1-1, with TRBD1 matching over 7 bases. Germline V gives CDR1 SGHTS, CDR2 YDEGEE. The trim removed 4 bases at V and 0 bases at J, leaving 12 bases unmatched. This CDR3 has 17 residues.

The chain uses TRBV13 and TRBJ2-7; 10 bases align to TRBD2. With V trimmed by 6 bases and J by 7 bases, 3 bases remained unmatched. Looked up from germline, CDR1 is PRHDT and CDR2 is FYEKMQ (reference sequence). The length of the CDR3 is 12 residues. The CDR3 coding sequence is TGTGCCAGCAGAGCTAGCGGGAGTGAGCAGTACTTC. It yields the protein CASRASGSEQYF.

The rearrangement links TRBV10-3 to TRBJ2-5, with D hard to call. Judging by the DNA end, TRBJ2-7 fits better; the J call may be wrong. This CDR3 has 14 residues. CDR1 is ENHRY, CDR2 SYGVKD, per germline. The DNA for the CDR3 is TGTGCCATCAGTGTGATACAGAGCTCCTACGAGCAGTACTTC. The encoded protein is CAISVIQSSYEQYF.

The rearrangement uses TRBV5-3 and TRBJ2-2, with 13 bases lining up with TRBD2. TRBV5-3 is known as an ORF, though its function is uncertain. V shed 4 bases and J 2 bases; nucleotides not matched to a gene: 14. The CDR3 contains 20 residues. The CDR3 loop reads CARSSGRTSGSLGNTGELFF. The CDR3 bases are TGTGCCAGAAGCAGCGGAAGGACTAGCGGGAGCTTAGGTAACACCGGGGAGCTGTTTTTT.

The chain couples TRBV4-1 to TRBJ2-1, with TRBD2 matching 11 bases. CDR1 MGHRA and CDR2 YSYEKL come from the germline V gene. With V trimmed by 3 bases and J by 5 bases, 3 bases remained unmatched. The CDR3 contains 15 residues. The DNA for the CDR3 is TGCGCCAGCAGCCACGGGACTAGCGGTAACAATGAGCAGTTCTTC. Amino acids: CASSHGTSGNNEQFF.

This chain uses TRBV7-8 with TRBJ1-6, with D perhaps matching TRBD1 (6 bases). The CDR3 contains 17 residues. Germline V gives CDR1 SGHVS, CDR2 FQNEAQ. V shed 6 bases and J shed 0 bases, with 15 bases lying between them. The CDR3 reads CASSPTGTSSYNSPLHF. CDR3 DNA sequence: TGTGCCAGCAGTCCTACAGGGACGAGCTCCTATAATTCACCCCTCCACTTT.

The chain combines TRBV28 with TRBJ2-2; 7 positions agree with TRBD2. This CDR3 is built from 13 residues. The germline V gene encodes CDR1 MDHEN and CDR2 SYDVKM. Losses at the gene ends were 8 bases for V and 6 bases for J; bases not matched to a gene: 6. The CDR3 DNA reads TGTGCCAGCCTGGTCGCGGGGGCCGGGGAGCTGTTTTTT. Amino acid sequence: CASLVAGAGELFF.

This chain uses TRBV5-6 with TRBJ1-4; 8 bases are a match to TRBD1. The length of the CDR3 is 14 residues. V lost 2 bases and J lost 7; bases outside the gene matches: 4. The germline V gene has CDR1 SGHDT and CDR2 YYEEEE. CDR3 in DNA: TGTGCCAGCAGCTTCCAGGGGGCAGGTGAAAAACTGTTTTTT. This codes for CASSFQGAGEKLFF.

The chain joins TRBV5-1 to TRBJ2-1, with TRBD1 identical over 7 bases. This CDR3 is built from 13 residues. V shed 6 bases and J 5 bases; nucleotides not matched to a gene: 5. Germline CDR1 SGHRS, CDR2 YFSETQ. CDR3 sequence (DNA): TGCGCCAGCACAGAGGGACAGCACAATGAGCAGTTCTTC. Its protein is CASTEGQHNEQFF.

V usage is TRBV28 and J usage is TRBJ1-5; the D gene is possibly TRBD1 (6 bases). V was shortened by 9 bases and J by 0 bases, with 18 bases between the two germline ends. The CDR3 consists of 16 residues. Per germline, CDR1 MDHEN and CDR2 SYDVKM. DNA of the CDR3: TGTGCCAGTCTACCGGGGGGGCTGTTTAGCAATCAGCCCCAGCATTTT. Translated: CASLPGGLFSNQPQHF.

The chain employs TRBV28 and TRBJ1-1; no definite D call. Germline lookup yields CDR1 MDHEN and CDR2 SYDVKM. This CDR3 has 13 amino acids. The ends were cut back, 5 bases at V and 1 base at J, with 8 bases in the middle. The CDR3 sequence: CASSPPRNTEAFF. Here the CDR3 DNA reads TGTGCCAGCAGTCCTCCCAGGAACACTGAAGCTTTCTTT.

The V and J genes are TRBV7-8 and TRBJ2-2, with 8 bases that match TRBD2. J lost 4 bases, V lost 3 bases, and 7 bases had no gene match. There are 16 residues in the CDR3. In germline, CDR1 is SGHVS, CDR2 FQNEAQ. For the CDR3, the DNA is TGTGCCAGCAGCTTTGCAACCGGGAGGGGCACCGGGGAGCTGTTTTTT. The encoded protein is CASSFATGRGTGELFF.

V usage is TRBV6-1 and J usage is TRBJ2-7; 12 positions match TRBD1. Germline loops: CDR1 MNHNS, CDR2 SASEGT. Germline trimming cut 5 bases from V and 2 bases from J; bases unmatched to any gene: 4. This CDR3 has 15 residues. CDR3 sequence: CASSTWDRGPYEQYF. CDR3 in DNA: TGTGCCAGCAGTACATGGGACAGGGGGCCCTACGAGCAGTACTTC.

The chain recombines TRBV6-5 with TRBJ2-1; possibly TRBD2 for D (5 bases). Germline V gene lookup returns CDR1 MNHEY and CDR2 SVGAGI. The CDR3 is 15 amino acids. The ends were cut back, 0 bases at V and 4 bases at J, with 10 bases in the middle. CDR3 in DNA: TGTGCCAGCAGTTACTCGAGGGCCCTGTACAATGAGCAGTTCTTC. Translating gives CASSYSRALYNEQFF.

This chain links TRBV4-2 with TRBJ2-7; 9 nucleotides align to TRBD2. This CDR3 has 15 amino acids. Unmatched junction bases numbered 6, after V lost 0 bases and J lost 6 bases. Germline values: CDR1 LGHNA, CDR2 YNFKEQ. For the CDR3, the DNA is TGTGCCAGCAGCCAAGAGGCGGGAGGGCTCGGCGAGCAGTACTTC. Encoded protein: CASSQEAGGLGEQYF.

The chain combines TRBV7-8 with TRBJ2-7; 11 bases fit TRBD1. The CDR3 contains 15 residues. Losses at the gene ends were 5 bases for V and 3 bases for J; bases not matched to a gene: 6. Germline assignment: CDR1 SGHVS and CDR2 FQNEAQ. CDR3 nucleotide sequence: TGTGCCAGCAGCGAAGGGACAGGGGGATACTACGAGCAGTACTTC. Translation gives CASSEGTGGYYEQYF.

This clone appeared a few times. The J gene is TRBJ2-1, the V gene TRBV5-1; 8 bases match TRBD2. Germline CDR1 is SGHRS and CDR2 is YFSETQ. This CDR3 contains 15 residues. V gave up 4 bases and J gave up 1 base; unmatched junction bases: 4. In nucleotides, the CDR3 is TGCGCCAGCAGCGCCGCTAGCGGGTCCTACAATGAGCAGTTCTTC. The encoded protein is CASSAASGSYNEQFF.

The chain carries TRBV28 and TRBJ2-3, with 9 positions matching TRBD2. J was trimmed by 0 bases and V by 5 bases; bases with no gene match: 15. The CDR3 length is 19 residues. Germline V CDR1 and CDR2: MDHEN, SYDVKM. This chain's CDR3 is CASSHPMVASGTSTDTQYF. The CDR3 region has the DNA TGTGCCAGCAGTCACCCGATGGTAGCTAGCGGGACTAGCACAGATACGCAGTATTTT.

DNA of the CDR3: TGCGCCAGCAGACCCGACTATGGGGCAGATACGCAGTATTTT. Protein: CASRPDYGADTQYF. The chain links TRBV5-1 to TRBJ2-3; D possibly corresponds to TRBD2 (5 bases). CDR1 is SGHRS and CDR2 is YFSETQ in the germline V gene. The CDR3 is 14 amino acids. Trimming stripped 5 bases from V and 4 bases from J, with 14 bases between.

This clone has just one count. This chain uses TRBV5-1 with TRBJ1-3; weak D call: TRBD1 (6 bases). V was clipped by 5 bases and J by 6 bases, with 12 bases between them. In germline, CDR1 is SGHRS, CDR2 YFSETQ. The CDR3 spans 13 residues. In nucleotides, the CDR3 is TGCGCCAGCAGTCAAGACAGGTTAAACACCATATATTTT. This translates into CASSQDRLNTIYF.

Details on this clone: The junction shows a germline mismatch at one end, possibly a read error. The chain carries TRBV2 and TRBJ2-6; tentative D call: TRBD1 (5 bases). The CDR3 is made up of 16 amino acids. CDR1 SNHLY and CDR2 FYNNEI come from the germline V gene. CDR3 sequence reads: CASSRTQGAGANGLTF. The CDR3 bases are TGTGCCAGCAGCCGAACCCAAGGAGCTGGGGCCAACGGCCTGACTTTC.

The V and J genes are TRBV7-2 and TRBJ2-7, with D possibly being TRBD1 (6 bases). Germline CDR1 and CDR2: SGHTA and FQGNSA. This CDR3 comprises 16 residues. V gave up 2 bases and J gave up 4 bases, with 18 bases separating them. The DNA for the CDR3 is TGTGCCAGCAGCTTACAAACAGGGTTGCACCTTTACGAGCAGTACTTC. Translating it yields CASSLQTGLHLYEQYF.

This CDR3 is CASRGDMNTEAFF. The CDR3 DNA is TGTGCTAGCCGGGGGGATATGAACACTGAAGCTTTCTTT. The chain recombines TRBV12-5 with TRBJ1-1; weak D call: TRBD1 (5 bases). Germline loops: CDR1 LGHNT, CDR2 FRNRAP. The V and J ends lost 9 bases and 0 bases respectively, with 11 bases between them. The CDR3 spans 13 residues.

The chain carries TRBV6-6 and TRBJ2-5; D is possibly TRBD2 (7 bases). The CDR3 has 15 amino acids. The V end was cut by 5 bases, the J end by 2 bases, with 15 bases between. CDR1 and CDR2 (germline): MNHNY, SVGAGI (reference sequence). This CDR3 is CASSGSGGRQETQYF. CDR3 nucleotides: TGTGCCAGCAGTGGATCCGGGGGGCGGCAAGAGACCCAGTACTTC.

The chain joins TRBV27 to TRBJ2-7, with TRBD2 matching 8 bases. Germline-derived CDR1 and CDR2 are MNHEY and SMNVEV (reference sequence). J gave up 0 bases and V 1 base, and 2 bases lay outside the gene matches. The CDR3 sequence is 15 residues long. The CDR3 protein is CASSLLAGGSYEQYF. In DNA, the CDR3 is TGTGCCAGCAGTTTATTGGCGGGAGGCTCCTACGAGCAGTACTTC.

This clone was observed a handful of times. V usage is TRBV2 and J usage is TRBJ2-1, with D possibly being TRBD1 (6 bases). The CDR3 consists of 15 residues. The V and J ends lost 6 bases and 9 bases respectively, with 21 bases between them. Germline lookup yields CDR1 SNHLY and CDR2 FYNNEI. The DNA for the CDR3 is TGTGCCAGCAGCCCAGGGGATCTAGGTGGGGGTGAGCAGTTCTTC. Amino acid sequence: CASSPGDLGGGEQFF.